The sample holds many counts of the clone carrying this TCR beta chain. Its target is unknown. These data are taken from a study of spatial heterogeneity in lung cancer. Study-level points and caveats: Expanded intratumoral alpha and beta TCR counts tracked tumor mutation counts.

Each CDR3 protein is one row after TCRdb ran MiXCR on the 5' RACE reads. The repertoire holds about 100,000 distinct CDR3 sequences, with 3.5% to 5% as singletons. The time point was: sample taken at primary tumor resection. Germline V gene sequence: CDR1 SGHTA, CDR2 FQGNSA. Trimming removed 5 bases from V and 2 bases from J, with 10 bases in between. The CDR3 is made up of 14 amino acids. The rearrangement joins TRBV7-2 to TRBJ1-5, with D possibly matching TRBD1 (6 bases). The receptor was derived from a male donor with early-stage non-small cell lung cancer. The sample was lung tumor tissue, taken at surgery. The CDR3 nucleotides read TGTGCCAGCAGCACTAGGACAGGCAATCAGCCCCAGCATTTT. Residues: CASSTRTGNQPQHF.